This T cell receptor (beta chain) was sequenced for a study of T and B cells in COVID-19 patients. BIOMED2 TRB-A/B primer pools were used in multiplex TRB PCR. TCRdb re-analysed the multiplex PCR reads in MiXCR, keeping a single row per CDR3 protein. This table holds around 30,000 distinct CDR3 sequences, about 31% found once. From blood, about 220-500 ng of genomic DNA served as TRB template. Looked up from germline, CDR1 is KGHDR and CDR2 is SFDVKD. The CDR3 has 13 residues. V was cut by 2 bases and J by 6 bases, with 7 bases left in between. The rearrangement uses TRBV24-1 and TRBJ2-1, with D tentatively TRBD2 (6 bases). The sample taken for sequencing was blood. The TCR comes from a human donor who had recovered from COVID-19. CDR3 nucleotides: TGTGCCACCAGTGATTCACTAGCCAATGAGCAGTTCTTC. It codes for CATSDSLANEQFF.